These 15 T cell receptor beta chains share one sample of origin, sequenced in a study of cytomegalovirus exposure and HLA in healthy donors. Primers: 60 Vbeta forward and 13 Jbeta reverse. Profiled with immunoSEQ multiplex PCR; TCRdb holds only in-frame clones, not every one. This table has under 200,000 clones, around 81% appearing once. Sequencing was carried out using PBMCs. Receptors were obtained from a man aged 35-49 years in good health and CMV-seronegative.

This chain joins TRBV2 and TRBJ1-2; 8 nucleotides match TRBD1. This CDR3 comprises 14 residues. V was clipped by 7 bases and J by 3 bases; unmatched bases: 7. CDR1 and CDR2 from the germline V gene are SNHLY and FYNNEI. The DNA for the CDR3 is TGTGCCAGCAAGGGACAGGCCGGGGACTATGGCTACACCTTC. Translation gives CASKGQAGDYGYTF.

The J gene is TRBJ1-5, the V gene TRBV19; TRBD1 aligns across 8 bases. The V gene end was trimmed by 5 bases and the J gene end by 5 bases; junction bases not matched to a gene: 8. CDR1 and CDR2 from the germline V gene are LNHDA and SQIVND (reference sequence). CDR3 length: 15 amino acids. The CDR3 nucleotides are TGTGCCAGTAGTGGACAGGGATTCGCCCATCAGCCCCAGCATTTT. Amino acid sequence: CASSGQGFAHQPQHF.

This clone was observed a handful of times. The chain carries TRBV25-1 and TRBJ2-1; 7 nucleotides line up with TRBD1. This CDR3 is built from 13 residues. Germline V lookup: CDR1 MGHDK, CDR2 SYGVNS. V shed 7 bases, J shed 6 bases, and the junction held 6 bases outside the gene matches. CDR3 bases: TGTGCCAGCATACAGGGGCCAGGCAATGAGCAGTTCTTC. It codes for CASIQGPGNEQFF.

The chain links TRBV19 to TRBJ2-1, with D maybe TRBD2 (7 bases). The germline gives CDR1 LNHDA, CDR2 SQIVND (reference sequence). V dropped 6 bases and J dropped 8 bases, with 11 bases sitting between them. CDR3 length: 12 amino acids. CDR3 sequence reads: CASRPGGDEQFF. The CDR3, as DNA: TGTGCCAGTAGACCGGGGGGCGATGAGCAGTTCTTC.

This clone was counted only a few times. The CDR3 nucleotides read TGTGCCAGCAGCTTAGCGCCGGACTACTCTGGAAACACCATATATTTT. This gives the protein CASSLAPDYSGNTIYF. The chain employs TRBV7-2 and TRBJ1-3; D is unclear. Germline V gene sequence: CDR1 SGHTA, CDR2 FQGNSA. This CDR3 comprises 16 residues. The V gene lost 0 bases and the J gene lost 0 bases, with 9 bases spanning the gap.

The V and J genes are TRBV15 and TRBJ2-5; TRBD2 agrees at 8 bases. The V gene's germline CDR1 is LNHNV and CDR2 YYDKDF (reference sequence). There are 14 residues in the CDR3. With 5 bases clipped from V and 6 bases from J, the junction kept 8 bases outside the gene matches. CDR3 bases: TGTGCCACCAGCGGCGGGACTAGGGGGAAGACCCAGTACTTC. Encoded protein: CATSGGTRGKTQYF. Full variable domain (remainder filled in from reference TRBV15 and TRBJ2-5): DAMVIQNPRYQVTQFGKPVTLSCSQTLNHNVMYWYQQKSSQAPKLLFHYYDKDFNNEADTPDNFQSRRPNTSFCFLDIRSPGLGDTAMYLCATSGGTRGKTQYFGPGTRLLVL.

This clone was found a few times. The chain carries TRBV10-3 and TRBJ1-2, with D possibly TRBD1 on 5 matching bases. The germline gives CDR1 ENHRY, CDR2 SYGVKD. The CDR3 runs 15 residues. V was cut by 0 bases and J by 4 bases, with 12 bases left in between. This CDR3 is CAISESGVSLYGYTF. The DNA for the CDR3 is TGTGCCATCAGTGAGTCAGGGGTTTCCCTCTATGGCTACACCTTC.

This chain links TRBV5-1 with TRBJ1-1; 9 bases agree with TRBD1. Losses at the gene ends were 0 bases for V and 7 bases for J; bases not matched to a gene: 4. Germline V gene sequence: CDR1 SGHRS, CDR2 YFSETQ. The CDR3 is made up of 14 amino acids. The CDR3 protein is CASSLGQGVGEAFF. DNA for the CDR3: TGCGCCAGCAGCTTGGGACAGGGGGTGGGTGAAGCTTTCTTT.

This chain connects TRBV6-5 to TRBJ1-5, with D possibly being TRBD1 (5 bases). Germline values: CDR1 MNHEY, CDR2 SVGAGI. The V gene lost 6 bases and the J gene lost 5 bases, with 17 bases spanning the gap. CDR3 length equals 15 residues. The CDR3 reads CASSPGLVKDQPQHF. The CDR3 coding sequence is TGTGCCAGCAGCCCGGGACTAGTGAAGGATCAGCCCCAGCATTTT.

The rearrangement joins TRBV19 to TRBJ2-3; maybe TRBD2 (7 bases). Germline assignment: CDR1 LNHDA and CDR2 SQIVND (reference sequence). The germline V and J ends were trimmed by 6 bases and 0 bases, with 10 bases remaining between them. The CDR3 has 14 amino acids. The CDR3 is CASSGGLSTDTQYF. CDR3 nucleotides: TGTGCCAGTAGCGGGGGGCTTAGCACAGATACGCAGTATTTT.

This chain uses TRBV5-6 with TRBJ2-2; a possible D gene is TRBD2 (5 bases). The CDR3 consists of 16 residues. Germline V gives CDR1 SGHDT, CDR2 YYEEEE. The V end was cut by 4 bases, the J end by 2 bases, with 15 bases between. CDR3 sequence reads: CASSPYTGVNTGELFF. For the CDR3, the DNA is TGTGCCAGCAGCCCTTATACCGGGGTCAACACCGGGGAGCTGTTTTTT.

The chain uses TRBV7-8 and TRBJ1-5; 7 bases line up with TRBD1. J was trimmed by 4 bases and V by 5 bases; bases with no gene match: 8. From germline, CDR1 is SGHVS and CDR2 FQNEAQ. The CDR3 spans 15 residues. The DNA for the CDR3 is TGTGCCAGCAGCCCCCCGGGACAGCAAAATCAGCCCCAGCATTTT. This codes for CASSPPGQQNQPQHF.

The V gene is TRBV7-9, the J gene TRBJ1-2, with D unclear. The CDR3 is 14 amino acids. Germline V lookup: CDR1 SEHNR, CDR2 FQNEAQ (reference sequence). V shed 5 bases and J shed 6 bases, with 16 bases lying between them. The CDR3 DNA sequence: TGTGCCAGCAGCCCACCCCTTCTCGGTAATGGCTACACCTTC. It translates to CASSPPLLGNGYTF.

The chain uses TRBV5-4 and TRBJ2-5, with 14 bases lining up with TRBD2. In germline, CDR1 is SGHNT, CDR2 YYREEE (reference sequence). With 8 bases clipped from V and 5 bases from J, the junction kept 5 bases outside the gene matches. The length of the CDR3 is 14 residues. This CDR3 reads CASSTSGGAETQYF. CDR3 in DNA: TGTGCCAGTTCGACTAGCGGGGGGGCGGAGACCCAGTACTTC.

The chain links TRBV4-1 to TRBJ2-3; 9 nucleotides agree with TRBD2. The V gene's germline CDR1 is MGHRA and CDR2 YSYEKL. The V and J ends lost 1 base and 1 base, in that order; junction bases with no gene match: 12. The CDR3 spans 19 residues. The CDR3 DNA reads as TGCGCCAGCAGCCAAGCGCAGGACGGGACTAGCCGGCGCACAGATACGCAGTATTTT. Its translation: CASSQAQDGTSRRTDTQYF.